These T cell receptor beta chains were read from a single sample in a study of early T cells in non-severe SARS-CoV-2 infection. TCRdb reprocessed the 5' RACE reads with MiXCR, giving one entry per CDR3 protein. In the table there are tens of thousands of distinct CDR3 sequences, roughly 4.7% of which are singletons. The sequencing input was whole blood. All receptors come from an adult who was a healthcare worker with PCR-confirmed SARS-CoV-2 infection or an uninfected control (not recorded which). Each CDR3 is given with its conserved first and last residue. Fields, in order: clone size, D gene, J gene, V gene, CDR3 protein, CDR3 DNA. D genes are given only for firm matches. The size field is filled for only some rows; it gives once, few, many or a size class.

>many|NA|TRBJ2-5|TRBV29-1
CSVGWGSQETQYF
TGCAGCGTTGGATGGGGGTCCCAAGAGACCCAGTACTTC
>few|NA|TRBJ2-2|TRBV7-9
CASSSRANTGELFF
TGTGCCAGCAGCTCCCGGGCCAACACCGGGGAGCTGTTTTTT
>NA|NA|TRBJ1-1|TRBV7-9
CASSLGSTEAFF
TGTGCCAGCAGCTTAGGAAGTACTGAAGCTTTCTTT
>many|TRBD1|TRBJ1-1|TRBV29-1
CSSSDRGSGTEAFF
TGCAGCTCCTCGGACAGGGGATCGGGCACTGAAGCTTTCTTT
>many|NA|TRBJ2-5|TRBV24-1
CATSDFRSGETQYF
TGTGCCACCAGTGATTTCAGGTCAGGAGAGACCCAGTACTTC
>medium-sized|TRBD1|TRBJ1-5|TRBV20-1
CSASSGTGVGSNQPQHF
TGCAGTGCTAGCTCCGGGACAGGGGTAGGCAGCAATCAGCCCCAGCATTTT
>NA|NA|TRBJ2-2|TRBV4-3
CASSQDPGGAVGELFF
TGCGCCAGCAGCCAAGATCCAGGGGGGGCCGTCGGGGAGCTGTTTTTT
>medium-sized|TRBD1|TRBJ1-1|TRBV6-4
CASSPTGTGGTEAFF
TGTGCCAGCAGTCCCACCGGGACAGGGGGCACTGAAGCTTTCTTT
>many|NA|TRBJ1-1|TRBV6-6
CASNKQAGYTEAFF
TGTGCCAGCAATAAACAGGCAGGGTACACTGAAGCTTTCTTT
>few|TRBD2|TRBJ2-5|TRBV11-2
CASSLAGSQETQYF
TGTGCCAGCAGCCTAGCGGGGAGCCAAGAGACCCAGTACTTC
>many|TRBD2|TRBJ2-3|TRBV11-2
CASRLRTSGGRDTQYF
TGTGCCAGCAGACTACGAACTAGCGGGGGGAGAGATACGCAGTATTTT
>many|NA|TRBJ2-3|TRBV4-3
CASSQDIPRAGADTQYF
TGCGCCAGCAGCCAAGATATCCCCCGGGCCGGGGCAGATACGCAGTATTTT
>few|TRBD1|TRBJ1-1|TRBV19
CASSPGTAPTEAFF
TGTGCCAGTAGTCCCGGGACAGCCCCCACTGAAGCTTTCTTT
>many|NA|TRBJ2-2|TRBV19
CASSTLSGTGELFF
TGTGCCAGTAGCACCCTTAGCGGCACCGGGGAGCTGTTTTTT
>NA|TRBD2|TRBJ2-1|TRBV14
CASSQDSGGALFF
TGTGCCAGCAGCCAAGATAGCGGGGGGGCTCTTTTCTTC
>few|NA|TRBJ1-5|TRBV15
CATSMGGRAAAQPQHF
TGTGCCACCAGCATGGGAGGCAGGGCGGCTGCTCAGCCCCAGCATTTT
>NA|TRBD1|TRBJ1-5|TRBV24-1
CATSTTGDHQPQHF
TGTGCCACCTCAACCACAGGGGACCATCAGCCCCAGCATTTT
>many|NA|TRBJ1-4|TRBV2
CASSPSGGPEKLFF
TGTGCCAGCAGCCCCTCGGGGGGCCCAGAAAAACTGTTTTTT
>NA|NA|TRBJ1-1|TRBV29-1
CSATQPRTEAFF
TGCAGCGCGACCCAGCCCAGAACGGAAGCTTTCTTT
>medium-sized|NA|TRBJ1-6|TRBV6-6
CASKQGYNSPLHF
TGTGCCAGCAAACAGGGTTATAATTCACCCCTCCACTTT
>few|NA|TRBJ1-6|TRBV7-3
CASSLTSSTNSPLHF
TGTGCCAGCAGCTTAACGTCCTCCACCAATTCACCCCTCCACTTT
>medium-sized|NA|TRBJ2-7|TRBV7-8
CASSQERGFPYEQYF
TGTGCCAGCAGCCAAGAGAGGGGGTTCCCCTACGAGCAGTACTTC
>NA|NA|TRBJ2-1|TRBV10-2
CASSESVGLSSYNEQFF
TGCGCCAGCAGTGAGTCGGTGGGACTGAGCTCCTACAATGAGCAGTTCTTC
>many|NA|TRBJ2-3|TRBV28
CASSPPEKLTDTQYF
TGTGCCAGCAGCCCACCCGAAAAACTCACAGATACGCAGTATTTT
>NA|NA|TRBJ2-7|TRBV4-1
CASSPGQLNIYEQYF
TGCGCCAGCAGCCCGGGACAATTGAATATCTACGAGCAGTACTTC
>many|NA|TRBJ1-2|TRBV27
CASGSPGSANYGYTF
TGTGCCAGCGGTTCTCCGGGGTCTGCTAACTATGGCTACACCTTC
>many|NA|TRBJ1-2|TRBV20-1
CSGNPVQANYGYTF
TGCAGTGGTAACCCGGTCCAAGCTAACTATGGCTACACCTTC
>few|NA|TRBJ2-2|TRBV7-9
CASSLAANTGELFF
TGTGCCAGCAGCTTGGCAGCGAACACCGGGGAGCTGTTTTTT
>many|NA|TRBJ1-1|TRBV6-5
CASSYSGFLGQARDEAFF
TGTGCCAGCAGTTACTCAGGTTTTCTCGGGCAGGCAAGGGATGAAGCTTTCTTT
>few|TRBD1|TRBJ1-1|TRBV7-9
CASSLEDRGAFF
TGTGCCAGCAGCTTGGAAGACAGGGGGGCTTTCTTT